The sequence of this T cell receptor (beta chain) was determined in a study of cytomegalovirus exposure and HLA in healthy donors. PCR used 60 Vbeta primers and 13 Jbeta primers. Produced via immunoSEQ multiplex PCR; TCRdb's table is partial and in-frame only. The repertoire has about 180,000 clones, 77% of them found once; the top ten carry 3% to 4.5%. As concerns this clone: Its specificity is unknown.

Germline V CDR1 and CDR2: SGHRS, YFSETQ. The CDR3 runs to 16 residues. Trimming at V came to 0 bases and at J to 5 bases, leaving 5 bases not matched to a gene. Overall study findings and caveats: Roughly uniform sequencing depth across donors was assumed, possibly incorrectly. Some TCR beta chains (164 of them) were listed as cytomegalovirus-associated.

The chain is built from TRBV5-1 and TRBJ2-2; TRBD2 agrees at 9 bases. The sequencing input was PBMCs. The origin of this receptor is an older woman in good health and CMV-seropositive. The CDR3 DNA reads as TGCGCCAGCAGCTTGGCGGCGGGAGGGCCTACCGGGGAGCTGTTTTTT. The encoded protein is CASSLAAGGPTGELFF. Full variable domain (outside the CDR3, taken from reference TRBV5-1 and TRBJ2-2): KAGVTQTPRYLIKTRGQQVTLSCSPISGHRSVSWYQQTPGQGLQFLFEYFSETQRNKGNFPGRFSGRQFSNSRSEMNVSTLELGDSALYLCASSLAAGGPTGELFFGEGSRLTVL.